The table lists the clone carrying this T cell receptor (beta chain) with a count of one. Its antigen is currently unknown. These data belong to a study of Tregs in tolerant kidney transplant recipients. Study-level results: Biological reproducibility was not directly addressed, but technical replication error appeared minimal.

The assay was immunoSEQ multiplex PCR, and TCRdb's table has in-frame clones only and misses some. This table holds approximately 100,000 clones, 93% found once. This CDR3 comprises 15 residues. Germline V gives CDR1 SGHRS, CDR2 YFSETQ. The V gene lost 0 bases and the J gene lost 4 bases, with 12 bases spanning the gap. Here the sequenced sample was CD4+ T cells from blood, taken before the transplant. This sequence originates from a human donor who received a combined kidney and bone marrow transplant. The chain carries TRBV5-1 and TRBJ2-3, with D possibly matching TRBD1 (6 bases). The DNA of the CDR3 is TGCGCCAGCAGCTTGGACAGGGATTCCCCAGATACGCAGTATTTT. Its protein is CASSLDRDSPDTQYF.